This is a list of T cell receptor beta chains from one sample in a study of regulatory T cells in long-lasting Graves disease. TCRdb passed the multiplex PCR reads through MiXCR, listing each CDR3 protein once. The profile shows roughly 610,000 distinct CDR3 sequences, about 16% of them singletons. This sample was also put to use in a study of T cells in Graves' hyperthyroidism and ophthalmopathy.

The specimen was peripheral blood mononuclear cells (PBMCs), collected at new diagnosis, from a patient treated with antithyroid drugs. These receptors were taken from a man aged 18 to 29 with Graves disease. Both conserved end residues are part of each CDR3. The D gene is left open where the match is weak. The listing skips clone size in some rows; elsewhere it reads once, few, many or a size class.

v_gene,d_gene,abundance,j_gene,CDR3nt,CDR3aa
TRBV2,.,many,TRBJ2-2,TGTGCCAGCAGTGGACTAGAGGGCACCGGGGAGCTGTTTTTT,CASSGLEGTGELFF
TRBV4-2,TRBD1,.,TRBJ1-1,TGTGCCAGCAGCCAAGTGGGACAGACATTGAACACTGAAGCTTTCTTT,CASSQVGQTLNTEAFF
TRBV11-2,.,many,TRBJ1-4,TGTGCCAGCAGCAGGAGTCGAGAAAAACTGTTTTTT,CASSRSREKLFF
TRBV7-9,.,once,TRBJ1-4,TGTGCCAGCGGCCTACCACAGAGGGAAAATGAAAAACTGTTTTTT,CASGLPQRENEKLFF
TRBV7-9,.,.,TRBJ1-1,TGTGCCAGCACCTCATCGGAGGGACTGAACACTGAAGCTTTCTTT,CASTSSEGLNTEAFF
TRBV5-1,.,few,TRBJ2-7,TGCGCCAGCAGCTTGGCTGGCCTCCCCTCCTACGAGCAGTACTTC,CASSLAGLPSYEQYF
TRBV10-3,.,many,TRBJ2-7,TGTGCCATCAAAGGGTCCCTTGACTCCTACGAGCAGTACTTC,CAIKGSLDSYEQYF
TRBV24-1,TRBD1,few,TRBJ1-1,TGTGCCACCAGTGGTAGGGGACAGAACCTAATGAACACTGAAGCTTTCTTT,CATSGRGQNLMNTEAFF
TRBV20-1,TRBD2,.,TRBJ2-2,TGCAGTGTTATAAGCGGGAGTACCGGGGAGCTGTTTTTT,CSVISGSTGELFF
TRBV20-1,TRBD1,.,TRBJ2-5,TGCAGTGCTCTACAGGGGTTTTCGGAGACCCAGTACTTC,CSALQGFSETQYF
TRBV25-1,TRBD1,.,TRBJ2-2,TGTGCCAGGCGGGACAGGGAGGACACCGGGGAGCTGTTTTTT,CARRDREDTGELFF
TRBV18,.,many,TRBJ2-4,TGTGCCAGCTCACCACCCAACGAGTTTGTGTGGTACTTC,CASSPPNEFVWYF
TRBV12-3/TRBV12-4,TRBD2,many,TRBJ2-5,TGTGCCAGCAGTTTACGAGCGGGAGAGGGAGAGACCCAGTACTTC,CASSLRAGEGETQYF
TRBV18,TRBD1,few,TRBJ2-2,TGTGCCAGCTCATACAGGGGGCCGAACACCGGGGAGCTGTTTTTT,CASSYRGPNTGELFF
TRBV10-2,.,.,TRBJ2-3,TGCGCCAGCAGTGACTTCAGCAAACATGGGACAGATACGCAGTATTTT,CASSDFSKHGTDTQYF
TRBV20-1,.,.,TRBJ1-1,TGCAGTGCTCGACAGGTCCCTGGGGTGAACACTGAAGCTTTCTTT,CSARQVPGVNTEAFF
TRBV12-3/TRBV12-4,TRBD1,many,TRBJ1-2,TGTGCCAGCAGTTTCCCAGGGGGCGTTAACTATGGCTACACCTTC,CASSFPGGVNYGYTF
TRBV7-9,TRBD2,few,TRBJ2-2,TGTGCCAGCAGCTTAGGACTACTCAGCGCGGGAGGAAACACCGGGGAGCTGTTTTTT,CASSLGLLSAGGNTGELFF
TRBV3-1,.,many,TRBJ2-1,TGTGCCAGCAGCCAAGATCGGAGACCCAATGAGCAGTTCTTC,CASSQDRRPNEQFF
TRBV30,TRBD1,many,TRBJ2-4,TGTGCCTGGAGTGTACAGGGGGGAAACATTCAGTACTTC,CAWSVQGGNIQYF
TRBV5-6,TRBD2,.,TRBJ2-1,TGTGCCAGCAGCGTAGGGACTAGCCTTGAGCAGTTCTTC,CASSVGTSLEQFF
TRBV7-9,.,many,TRBJ1-1,TGTGCCAGCAGCTCCCCCCCCCGAAGGAGGTTGAACACTGAAGCTTTCTTT,CASSSPPRRRLNTEAFF
TRBV30,.,many,TRBJ1-1,TGTGCCTGCCAACCCCCGGTGGGGTTCGGCACTGAAGCTTTCTTT,CACQPPVGFGTEAFF
TRBV2,.,many,TRBJ2-7,TGTGCCTGGAGCGAGGGGCGCTCCTACGAGCAGTACTTC,CAWSEGRSYEQYF
TRBV19,.,few,TRBJ2-7,TGTGCCAGTAGTGATACAGCATTCTACGAGCAGTACTTC,CASSDTAFYEQYF
TRBV3-1,.,many,TRBJ2-7,TGTGCCAGCAGCCAAGAGAGGGACGGGGAGCAGTACTTC,CASSQERDGEQYF
TRBV6-2/TRBV6-3,TRBD2,few,TRBJ2-2,TGTGCCAGCAGCTCCGGGACTAGCACCGGGGAGCTGTTTTTT,CASSSGTSTGELFF
TRBV19,TRBD2,few,TRBJ2-1,TGTGCCAGTAGTACCCCTAGCGGGACCAATGAGCAGTTCTTC,CASSTPSGTNEQFF
TRBV6-5,TRBD2,.,TRBJ2-5,TGTGCCAGCAGTTACCTAGCGGGAGGGTTGGAGACCCAGTACTTC,CASSYLAGGLETQYF
TRBV9,TRBD1,few,TRBJ1-4,TGTGCCAGCAGCCCTCAGGGGGCGGGGGATGAAAAACTGTTTTTT,CASSPQGAGDEKLFF
TRBV12-3/TRBV12-4,.,.,TRBJ1-1,TGTGCCAGCAGTTCGAAGGGTTCATTGAACACTGAAGCTTTCTTT,CASSSKGSLNTEAFF
TRBV6-2/TRBV6-3,.,many,TRBJ1-6,TGTGCCAGCAGTTACTCCGGGGCAGGGAGGTCACCCCTCCACTTT,CASSYSGAGRSPLHF
TRBV20-1,.,few,TRBJ1-6,TGCAGTGCTACCCGGACAGTTCATAATTCACCCTTCCACTTT,CSATRTVHNSPFHF
TRBV19,.,.,TRBJ1-5,TGTGCCAGTAGTATAGAGTACAGAAGCAATCAGCCCCAGCATTTT,CASSIEYRSNQPQHF
TRBV7-9,TRBD1,.,TRBJ1-2,TGTGCCAGCAGCCTCGCAGGGGGCCCTAACTATGGCTACACCTTC,CASSLAGGPNYGYTF
TRBV29-1,.,many,TRBJ2-7,TGCAGCGCCAGGGTGGTAGGGTACGAGCAGTACTTC,CSARVVGYEQYF
TRBV27,.,.,TRBJ1-5,TGTGCCAGCAGTCCTCGTAATAGGCCCCAGCATTTT,CASSPRNRPQHF
TRBV6-1,.,many,TRBJ1-5,TGTGCCAGCAGTGAATTGGGACGGGGCAATCAGCCCCAGCATTTT,CASSELGRGNQPQHF
TRBV19,.,.,TRBJ1-5,TGTGCCAGTAGTATAGGGGGATATAGCAATCAGCCCCAGCATTTT,CASSIGGYSNQPQHF
TRBV15,.,.,TRBJ2-1,TGTGCCACCAGCCGAAGCCGGGACAGTGGGGGGCATGAGCAGTTCTTC,CATSRSRDSGGHEQFF
TRBV12-3/TRBV12-4,TRBD1,many,TRBJ2-7,TGTGCCAGCAGTTTCCCACCCGGGACAGGGGTCCACGAGCAGTACTTC,CASSFPPGTGVHEQYF
TRBV13,.,.,TRBJ1-2,TGTGCCAGCAACTTACCTGGGTATGGCTACACCTTC,CASNLPGYGYTF
TRBV7-9,TRBD2,few,TRBJ2-1,TGTGCCAGTAACCCGGCGGGACTAGCGGGAGGACCCTACAATGAGCAGTTCTTC,CASNPAGLAGGPYNEQFF
TRBV6-2/TRBV6-3,.,few,TRBJ2-7,TGTGCCAGCATGCGGGACACTACCTACGAGCAGTACTTC,CASMRDTTYEQYF
TRBV28,TRBD1,.,TRBJ1-2,TGTGCCAGCAGGGGGACAGCGCCAGGAGGCTACACCTTC,CASRGTAPGGYTF
TRBV28,.,many,TRBJ2-7,TGTGCCAGCAGCTCAAGACAGGCCTACGAGCAGTACTTC,CASSSRQAYEQYF
TRBV6-1,.,many,TRBJ1-1,TGTGCCAGCAGTGAAGTCGGGGGATTGAACACTGAAGCTTTCTTT,CASSEVGGLNTEAFF
TRBV25-1,.,many,TRBJ1-1,TGTGCCAGCAGTGAATCCGGGGTAGCTACTGAAGCTTTCTTT,CASSESGVATEAFF